This T cell receptor beta chain is drawn from a study of early T cells in non-severe SARS-CoV-2 infection (dated by TCRdb to about 2021). Notes on the research overall: Because TCR sequencing relied on bulk RNA taken from unsorted whole blood, pairing of alpha and beta chains was not possible. General conclusions and limits of the study: VDJdb matching was skewed toward anti-spike CD8 responses and likely underestimated virus-specific expansions, missing private and CD4 specificities.

Library generation was performed with 5' RACE. The sequencer was a NextSeq 500. The TCR library protocol attached unique molecular identifiers to individual cDNA molecules to correct for sequencing error and PCR bias. Sequencing covered both TCR alpha and beta chains, and within each sample the abundances of alpha and beta sequences were tightly co-correlated. The study's own analysis went as follows. Decombinator V4 was used to perform V gene, J gene and CDR3 annotation of TCR sequences. TCRs were defined as expanded if a significant change between any two time points was detected under a Poisson model with p below 0.0001. TCR abundances were normalised to the total number of TCRs sequenced per sample and expressed as counts per million. TRAV1-2 paired with TRAJ12, TRAJ20 or TRAJ33 defined MAIT TCRs, while TRAV10 paired with TRAJ18 defined iNKT TCRs. VDJdb, accessed 1 November 2021, was searched for CMV, EBV and SARS-CoV-2 annotated TCRs, with TCRs annotated for multiple antigens excluded. Using fastp at Q25 and MiXCR, TCRdb reprocessed the public reads and kept productive beta chains. Each entry merges the rows of one CDR3 protein and shows their most common DNA and genes. The V and J calls and clone size are TCRdb's, not the authors'. In this sample the table shows 50,000 or so distinct CDR3 sequences, over 5% of which occur a single time. The biggest ten clones account for just over 4.5% of the sample.

This clonotype has more than one count but fewer than ten. There is no known antigen for this receptor. There are no base qualities to consult, and no much larger clone falls within one base. CDR1 and CDR2 (LNHDA, SQIVND) derive from the germline V gene (reference sequence). Trimmed from V: 9 bases; trimmed from J: 0 bases; junction bases lacking a gene match: 4. Inclusive of the bounding cysteine and phenylalanine, the CDR3 is 13 residues long. Of the read, only the CDR3 DNA is kept; its 39 bases are in frame from base 1. A case-control design nested within a healthcare worker cohort in London, UK, was used, with weekly nasopharyngeal swab PCR tests and blood sampling performed. Healthcare workers were recruited between 23 and 31 March 2020, during the week of the UK lockdown, and were followed weekly for up to about 16 weeks.

This clonotype was obtained from an adult who was a healthcare worker with PCR-confirmed SARS-CoV-2 infection or an uninfected control (not recorded which). Here the chain combines TRBV19 and TRBJ1-1; 7 bases in the middle match TRBD1. Source material: whole blood. Read as DNA, the sequence is TGTGCCAGCGGGGGACAGCTGAACACTGAAGCTTTCTTT. Translated, this gives CASGGQLNTEAFF.